This T cell receptor (beta chain) was sequenced in a study of blood T cell repertoires in COVID-19. The overall study: Acute and convalescent COVID-19 samples came from the United States, Italy and Spain. The analysed material was cDNA or gDNA that came from T cells, B-cell-depleted T cells, or PBMCs.

V was shortened by 6 bases and J by 6 bases, with 15 bases between the two germline ends. The germline gives CDR1 MDHEN, CDR2 SYDVKM. This CDR3 has 14 residues. Original analysis: Researchers report that nucleated cell counts were estimated from reference gene primer amplification. Clones were read by immunoSEQ multiplex PCR, and TCRdb kept only the in-frame ones, dropping some. From that table come the V and J calls and clone size; the DNA was used to work out D and trimming. Of 97,000 or so clones detected, 82% appear once; the ten largest clones hold around a sixth. This sequence was found in a man older than 75 with acute or convalescent COVID-19. Sequencing was carried out using peripheral blood. This chain connects TRBV28 to TRBJ1-5; D is unclear. The CDR3 region is CASRGDRYPQPQHF. The CDR3 DNA is TGTGCCAGCAGGGGAGACCGTTACCCTCAGCCCCAGCATTTT.